This TCR beta chain was sequenced for a study of cytomegalovirus exposure and HLA in healthy donors. The PCR had 60 Vbeta and 13 Jbeta primers. TCRdb keeps only in-frame clones here, not all; method: immunoSEQ multiplex PCR. This listing includes some 56,000 clones. The CDR3 has 16 residues. The junction had 6 bases not matched to a gene; V was cut back by 0 bases and J by 3 bases. The germline CDR1 and CDR2 sequences are LNHDA and SQIVND (reference sequence). This clonotype originated in a woman aged 30 to 39 in good health and CMV-seropositive. The rearrangement uses TRBV19 and TRBJ1-2; 8 bases agree with TRBD1. Sample: PBMCs. This CDR3 reads CASSIDLGQAYYGYTF. CDR3 bases: TGTGCCAGTAGTATAGATCTGGGACAGGCTTACTATGGCTACACCTTC.